The T cell receptor beta chain described here comes from a study of control samples from healthy donors and cancer patients. Libraries were prepared by immunoSEQ multiplex PCR; TCRdb keeps only in-frame clonotypes and omits some of them. Of 120,000 or so clones in the sample, approximately 90% were seen once. The sequence was obtained from a young man in good health. Sequenced sample: blood.

The CDR3 DNA is TGTGCCAGCAGCCAAGGGACAGGGGGCGGGGGACAGCCCCAGCATTTT. Protein product: CASSQGTGGGGQPQHF. The chain employs TRBV3-1 (or the pseudogene TRBV3-2) and TRBJ1-5; 11 bases are a match to TRBD1. CDR1 and CDR2 (germline): LGHDT, YNNKEL (reference sequence). This CDR3 is built from 16 residues. The V segment lost 1 base and the J segment 7 bases; nucleotides outside the gene matches: 6.